This T cell receptor beta chain was sequenced in a study of cytomegalovirus exposure and HLA in healthy donors. Study background: Previous work identified 100 million or so unique TCR beta sequences from about 179 million T cells.

In the PCR, 60 Vbeta and 13 Jbeta primers were used. Assay used: immunoSEQ multiplex PCR; TCRdb lists only in-frame clones, some missing. The table records 90,000 to 140,000 clones, over 65% of them present only once. In regard to this clone: As yet, its antigen is unknown.

Whole-study findings and limits: Judged likely to be a sequencing artifact was a cluster of highly shared sequence variants. Across donors, presence/absence analyses took sequencing depth to be roughly uniform. V segments that were indistinguishable, TRBV6-2 and TRBV6-3 among them, were omitted from analysis.

V lost 4 bases and J lost 6; bases outside the gene matches: 13. Per the germline V gene, CDR1 is GTSNPN and CDR2 is SVGIG (reference sequence). The CDR3 totals 15 residues. This clonotype was obtained from a man in his forties or fifties in good health and CMV-seropositive. The rearrangement uses TRBV30 and TRBJ2-3; TRBD2 matches 7 bases. Specimen: PBMCs. CDR3 coding DNA: TGTGCCTGGACGCCGACTAGCCTTAGAAGGGATACGCAGTATTTT. It is translated as CAWTPTSLRRDTQYF.